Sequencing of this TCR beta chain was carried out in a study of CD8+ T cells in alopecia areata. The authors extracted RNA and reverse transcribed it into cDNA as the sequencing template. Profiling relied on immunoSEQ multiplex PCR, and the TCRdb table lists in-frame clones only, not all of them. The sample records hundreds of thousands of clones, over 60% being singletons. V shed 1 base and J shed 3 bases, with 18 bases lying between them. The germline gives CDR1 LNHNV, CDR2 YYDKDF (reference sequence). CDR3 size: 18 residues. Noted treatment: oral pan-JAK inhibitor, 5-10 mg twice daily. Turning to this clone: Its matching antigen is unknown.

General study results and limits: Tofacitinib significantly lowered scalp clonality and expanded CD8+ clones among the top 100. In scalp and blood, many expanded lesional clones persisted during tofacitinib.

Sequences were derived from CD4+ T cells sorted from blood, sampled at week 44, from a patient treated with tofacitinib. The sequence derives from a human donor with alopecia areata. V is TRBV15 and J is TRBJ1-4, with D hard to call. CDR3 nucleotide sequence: TGTGCCACCAGCAGAGGTCTGGTTCTGTCGGTGGCTAATGAAAAACTGTTTTTT. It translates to CATSRGLVLSVANEKLFF.